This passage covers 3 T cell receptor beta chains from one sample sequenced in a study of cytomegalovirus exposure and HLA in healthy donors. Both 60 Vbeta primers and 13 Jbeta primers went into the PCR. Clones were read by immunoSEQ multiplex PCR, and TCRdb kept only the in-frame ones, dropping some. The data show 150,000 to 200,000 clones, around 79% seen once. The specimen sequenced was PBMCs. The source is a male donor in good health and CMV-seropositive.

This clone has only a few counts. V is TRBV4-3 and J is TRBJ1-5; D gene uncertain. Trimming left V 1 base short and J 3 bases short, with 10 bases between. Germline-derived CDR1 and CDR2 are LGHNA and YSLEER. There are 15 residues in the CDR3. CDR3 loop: CASSQVFRVNQPQHF. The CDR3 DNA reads TGCGCCAGCAGCCAAGTATTCCGGGTCAATCAGCCCCAGCATTTT.

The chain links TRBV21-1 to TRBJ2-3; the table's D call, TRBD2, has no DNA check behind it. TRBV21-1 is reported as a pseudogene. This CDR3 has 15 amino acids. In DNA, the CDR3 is TGTGCCAGTAGCCGACTAGCGGGGTGCACAGATACGCAGTATTTT. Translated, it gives CASSRLAGCTDTQYF.

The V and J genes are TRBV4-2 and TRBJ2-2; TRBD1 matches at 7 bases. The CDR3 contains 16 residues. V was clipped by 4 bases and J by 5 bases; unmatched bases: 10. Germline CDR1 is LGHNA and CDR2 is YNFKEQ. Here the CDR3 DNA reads TGTGCCAGCAGCCGGGGGATAAGGGGGCCGACCGGGGAGCTGTTTTTT. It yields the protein CASSRGIRGPTGELFF.